Following are 25 T cell receptor beta chains from one sample sequenced in a study of blood T cells in healthy people across ages. Then a second PCR, running roughly 7 to 11 cycles, was carried out with a sample-barcoded 5' primer and a J-beta primer mix. TCRdb re-called the 5' RACE reads through MiXCR, storing one row per CDR3 protein. Of approximately 850,000 distinct CDR3 sequences listed, around two fifths are singletons. The sample comprised blood. Source of these receptors: a man between 60 and 75 years old in good health.

In its sample, this clonotype was seen a few times. The rearrangement joins TRBV7-2 to TRBJ2-7; D not resolved. Germline values: CDR1 SGHTA, CDR2 FQGNSA. The V end was cut by 0 bases, the J end by 2 bases, with 17 bases between. This CDR3 comprises 17 residues. The CDR3 DNA reads TGTGCCAGCAGCTTAGCTCCCCCAGTCTCGTCGACCTACGAGCAGTACTTC. It yields the protein CASSLAPPVSSTYEQYF.

This chain connects TRBV6-5 to TRBJ1-1; 12 bases agree with TRBD1. With 4 bases clipped from V and 0 bases from J, the junction kept 3 bases outside the gene matches. CDR1 is MNHEY and CDR2 is SVGAGI in the germline V gene. This CDR3 comprises 16 residues. In nucleotides, the CDR3 is TGTGCCAGCAGTTCCGGGACAGGGGGCATGAACACTGAAGCTTTCTTT. It codes for CASSSGTGGMNTEAFF.

The chain joins TRBV4-3 to TRBJ2-5; D is possibly TRBD1 (5 bases). The CDR3 contains 13 residues. Germline values: CDR1 LGHNA, CDR2 YSLEER. Trimming stripped 6 bases from V and 2 bases from J, with 10 bases between. As DNA, the CDR3 is TGCGCCAGCAGTACAGGAAATCAAGAGACCCAGTACTTC. It is translated as CASSTGNQETQYF.

This chain joins TRBV5-1 and TRBJ2-4; D unresolved. The DNA matches TRBJ2-5 better at its end, which makes the J call doubtful. The length of the CDR3 is 14 residues. The V gene's germline CDR1 is SGHRS and CDR2 YFSETQ. CDR3 region: CASTTLGIQETQYF. Written as DNA, the CDR3 is TGCGCCAGCACTACTCTGGGGATACAAGAGACCCAGTACTTC.

This clonotype has just a few counts. The chain couples TRBV7-9 to TRBJ2-5; D not resolved. The ends were cut back, 5 bases at V and 1 base at J, with 11 bases in the middle. The CDR3 is made up of 14 amino acids. CDR1 SEHNR and CDR2 FQNEAQ come from the germline V gene (reference sequence). This CDR3 reads CASSLQVIQETQYF. In DNA, the CDR3 is TGTGCCAGCAGCCTCCAGGTTATCCAAGAGACCCAGTACTTC. The variable domain in full, completed from reference TRBV7-9 and TRBJ2-5, reads DTGVSQNPRHKITKRGQNVTFRCDPISEHNRLYWYRQTLGQGPEFLTYFQNEAQLEKSRLLSDRFSAERPKGSFSTLEIQRTEQGDSAMYLCASSLQVIQETQYFGPGTRLLVL.

J is TRBJ2-6 and V is TRBV7-2; D gene ambiguous. V dropped 5 bases and J dropped 0 bases, with 20 bases sitting between them. The CDR3 has 19 residues. Germline CDR1 is SGHTA and CDR2 is FQGNSA. CDR3: CASSKSSPLLDSGANVLTF. CDR3 sequence (DNA): TGTGCCAGCAGCAAGTCGTCCCCGCTCCTTGACTCTGGGGCCAACGTCCTGACTTTC.

Comment on this clonotype: This may be a read error: a much more frequent sequence differs by one nucleotide. CDR3 region: CASSLMGGTQYF. CDR3 DNA: TGTGCCAGCAGCTTGATGGGAGGTACGCAGTATTTT. The chain employs TRBV7-3 and TRBJ2-3; a weak D match, TRBD2 (6 bases). The V end lost 3 bases, the J end lost 8 bases, and 9 bases lay between the germline ends. The germline gives CDR1 SGHTA, CDR2 FQGTGA. This CDR3 has 12 amino acids.

The chain uses TRBV13 and TRBJ2-1, with TRBD2 matching 7 bases. The CDR3 consists of 15 residues. V lost 5 bases and J lost 4; bases outside the gene matches: 8. Looked up from germline, CDR1 is PRHDT and CDR2 is FYEKMQ (reference sequence). CDR3 DNA: TGTGCCAGCAGCGCACCCGGGACTAAGTACAATGAGCAGTTCTTC. It is translated as CASSAPGTKYNEQFF.

This chain connects TRBV3-1 to TRBJ2-2; possible D gene TRBD2, 5 bases. Deletions cut 1 base from V and 8 bases from J, with 11 bases between. The CDR3 is 14 amino acids. CDR1 and CDR2 (germline): LGHDT, YNNKEL (reference sequence). The CDR3 spells CASSQVGVLGELFF. CDR3 nucleotide sequence: TGTGCCAGCAGCCAAGTCGGGGTATTAGGGGAGCTGTTTTTT.

The V call is TRBV11-2, the J call TRBJ2-7; TRBD2 aligns across 14 bases. CDR1 is SGHAT and CDR2 is FQNNGV in the germline V gene. The CDR3 totals 17 residues. The J segment lost 1 base and the V segment lost 5 bases, leaving 7 bases of the junction unmatched. The CDR3 is CASSQGLAGVGSYEQYF. The CDR3 DNA is TGTGCCAGCAGCCAGGGACTAGCGGGGGTAGGATCCTACGAGCAGTACTTC.

The sample holds a few counts of this clonotype. This chain joins TRBV4-1 and TRBJ2-2; TRBD1 matches at 9 bases. Per germline, CDR1 MGHRA and CDR2 YSYEKL. This CDR3 spans 15 amino acids. V shed 4 bases, J shed 3 bases, and the junction held 3 bases outside the gene matches. The CDR3 reads CASSPGTGYTGELFF. DNA for the CDR3: TGCGCCAGCAGCCCTGGGACAGGGTACACCGGGGAGCTGTTTTTT.

This clonotype was picked up a small number of times. The gene calls are TRBV10-3 and TRBJ1-1; 10 bases agree with TRBD1. The CDR3 sequence is 13 residues long. V shed 4 bases, J shed 4 bases, and the junction held 0 bases outside the gene matches. From germline, CDR1 is ENHRY and CDR2 SYGVKD. The CDR3 DNA follows: TGTGCCATCAGTGGGGACAGGGGCACTGAAGCTTTCTTT. It codes for CAISGDRGTEAFF.

This clonotype was picked up a small number of times. The rearrangement uses TRBV10-2 and TRBJ2-5; D unresolved. V lost 9 bases to trimming and J lost 5 bases, with 10 bases between them. This CDR3 is 11 amino acids long. Looked up from germline, CDR1 is WSHSY and CDR2 is SAAADI. CDR3 coding DNA: TGCGCCAGTAAGCATGGGGAGACCCAGTACTTC. Encoded protein: CASKHGETQYF.

The chain carries TRBV27 and TRBJ1-1; D gene ambiguous. V lost 4 bases and J lost 5, with 8 bases in between. This CDR3 is built from 12 residues. Per germline, CDR1 MNHEY and CDR2 SMNVEV (reference sequence). In DNA form, the CDR3 reads TGTGCCAGCAGTTCTCCAATGACTGAAGCTTTCTTT. It yields the protein CASSSPMTEAFF.

This clonotype was found once. The rearrangement joins TRBV6-6 to TRBJ1-6; D perhaps matches TRBD1 (6 bases). The CDR3 totals 15 residues. Trimming left V 6 bases short and J 4 bases short, with 13 bases between. CDR1 and CDR2 from the germline V gene are MNHNY and SVGAGI (reference sequence). CDR3 in amino acids: CASSADRLYNSPLHF. The CDR3 DNA is TGTGCCAGCAGCGCAGACAGGCTGTATAATTCACCCCTCCACTTT.

The V and J genes are TRBV5-1 and TRBJ2-3; 10 bases are shared with TRBD2. The ends lost 4 bases at V and 4 bases at J; junction bases unmatched: 12. This CDR3 contains 17 residues. The V gene's germline CDR1 is SGHRS and CDR2 YFSETQ. In DNA form, the CDR3 reads TGCGCCAGCAGCCGTAATTCCCCTAGCGGGGGAGCAGATACGCAGTATTTT. Protein product: CASSRNSPSGGADTQYF. The entire variable domain, with the rest obtained from reference TRBV5-1 and TRBJ2-3, is as follows: KAGVTQTPRYLIKTRGQQVTLSCSPISGHRSVSWYQQTPGQGLQFLFEYFSETQRNKGNFPGRFSGRQFSNSRSEMNVSTLELGDSALYLCASSRNSPSGGADTQYFGPGTRLTVL.

This clonotype turned up a few times. The rearrangement links TRBV12-3 or TRBV12-4 to TRBJ1-2; no clear D gene. V lost 10 bases, J lost 2 bases, and 17 bases lay in between. The CDR3 covers 14 residues. The CDR3 sequence: CATFLGTPNYGYTF. CDR3 in DNA: TGTGCCACCTTCCTTGGCACCCCAAACTATGGCTACACCTTC.

Of note for this clonotype: It may be a read error: a sequence one base away is much more abundant. CDR3 DNA sequence: TGCAGTGCTAGAGTGAGGGGTAGCTTCTACGAGCAGTACTTC. Translating it yields CSARVRGSFYEQYF. This chain joins TRBV20-1 and TRBJ2-7; D could derive from TRBD1 or TRBD2 (5 bases each). The V end lost 1 base, the J end lost 3 bases, and 13 bases lay between the germline ends. The V gene's germline CDR1 is DFQATT and CDR2 SNEGSKA (reference sequence). There are 14 residues in the CDR3.

CDR3 region: CASSPPRRGSNEQYF. DNA of the CDR3: TGTGCCAGCAGCCCCCCCAGAAGGGGGTCTAACGAGCAGTACTTC. The chain links TRBV7-9 to TRBJ2-5, with D perhaps TRBD1 (6 bases). The J call may be faulty, since TRBJ2-7 better matches the DNA end. This CDR3 has 15 amino acids. CDR1 SEHNR and CDR2 FQNEAQ come from the germline V gene (reference sequence).

A few counts support this clonotype. The V call is TRBV25-1, the J call TRBJ1-6; perhaps TRBD1 as D (6 bases). CDR3 length: 14 amino acids. CDR1 and CDR2 (germline): MGHDK, SYGVNS. Between the trimmed V and J ends, which lost 4 bases and 7 bases, there was a span of 11 bases. The CDR3 spells CASSGDRSNSPLHF. The DNA for the CDR3 is TGTGCCAGCAGTGGAGACAGGTCGAATTCACCCCTCCACTTT. Looking up the rest from reference TRBV25-1 and TRBJ1-6 gives the full variable domain: EADIYQTPRYLVIGTGKKITLECSQTMGHDKMYWYQQDPGMELHLIHYSYGVNSTEKGDLSSESTVSRIRTEHFPLTLESARPSHTSQYLCASSGDRSNSPLHFGNGTRLTVT.

This clonotype was detected ten times or more. The chain links TRBV20-1 to TRBJ2-7; 10 bases fit TRBD1. The junction had 8 bases not matched to a gene; V was cut back by 6 bases and J by 6 bases. The CDR3 has 13 amino acids. Germline V gene sequence: CDR1 DFQATT, CDR2 SNEGSKA (reference sequence). CDR3 residues: CSARTTGGGEQYF. The DNA of the CDR3 is TGCAGTGCCAGAACGACAGGGGGCGGCGAGCAGTACTTC.

This clonotype was picked up a small number of times. The CDR3 region has the DNA TGCAGTGCTAGTGATGCGACCTGGGGCAATCAGCCCCAGCATTTT. Translation: CSASDATWGNQPQHF. The chain couples TRBV20-1 to TRBJ1-5; D ambiguous. The CDR3 loop spans 15 amino acids. Trimming cost V 3 bases and J 2 bases, with 14 bases left between them. The germline gives CDR1 DFQATT, CDR2 SNEGSKA (reference sequence).

This chain connects TRBV12-3 or TRBV12-4 to TRBJ1-5; D call uncertain. V was shortened by 3 bases and J by 4 bases, with 10 bases between the two germline ends. The CDR3 is 14 amino acids. The CDR3 reads CASSLSTENQPQHF. The CDR3 DNA sequence: TGTGCCAGCAGTTTGAGCACAGAAAATCAGCCCCAGCATTTT.

This clonotype was observed a few times. A much larger clone differs from this one at a single base, so this may be a read error. The V gene is TRBV7-9, the J gene TRBJ2-5, with 9 nucleotides matching TRBD1. CDR1 and CDR2 from the germline V gene are SEHNR and FQNEAQ (reference sequence). V lost 6 bases and J lost 11; bases outside the gene matches: 7. The CDR3 consists of 12 residues. The CDR3 here is CASRTGGLGQYF. The CDR3 region has the DNA TGTGCCAGCAGAACAGGGGGCTTGGGGCAGTACTTC. Full variable domain (outside the CDR3, taken from reference TRBV7-9 and TRBJ2-5): DTGVSQNPRHKITKRGQNVTFRCDPISEHNRLYWYRQTLGQGPEFLTYFQNEAQLEKSRLLSDRFSAERPKGSFSTLEIQRTEQGDSAMYLCASRTGGLGQYFGPGTRLLVL.

The J gene is TRBJ1-2, the V gene TRBV20-1; D gene unclear. CDR3 length: 12 amino acids. The germline V gene has CDR1 DFQATT and CDR2 SNEGSKA (reference sequence). V dropped 2 bases and J dropped 6 bases, with 10 bases sitting between them. The CDR3 DNA reads TGCAGTGCTAGACTCTCCTCCAATGGCTACACCTTC. It specifies CSARLSSNGYTF.